The 19 T cell receptor beta chains presented below share a single source sample, sequenced in a study of control samples from healthy donors and cancer patients. Repertoires were generated with immunoSEQ multiplex PCR, while TCRdb's copy carries only in-frame clones and drops some. The sample shows tens of thousands of clones, around 84% of them seen only once. The sample consisted of blood. The receptor set was obtained from a man aged 50 to 60 in good health.

DNA of the CDR3: TGTGCCAGCAGCGTAGCCCCAGGACTTGATCAGCCCCAGCATTTT. Protein sequence: CASSVAPGLDQPQHF. The chain recombines TRBV9 with TRBJ1-5; D is unresolved. Germline CDR1 reads SGDLS; CDR2 reads YYNGEE. Trimming took 0 bases from V and 5 from J, leaving 12 bases between them. The CDR3 length is 15 residues. The full variable domain, with the rest looked up from reference TRBV9 and TRBJ1-5, is DSGVTQTPKHLITATGQRVTLRCSPRSGDLSVYWYQQSLDQGLQFLIQYYNGEERAKGNILERFSAQQFPDLHSELNLSSLELGDSALYFCASSVAPGLDQPQHFGDGTRLSIL.

The chain is built from TRBV27 and TRBJ1-1; tentative D call: TRBD1 (6 bases). Germline CDR1 is MNHEY and CDR2 is SMNVEV (reference sequence). Trimming stripped 6 bases from V and 0 bases from J, with 11 bases between. The CDR3 loop spans 14 amino acids. In DNA form, the CDR3 reads TGTGCCAGCAGCCGGACAGCTTTGAACACTGAAGCTTTCTTT. This encodes CASSRTALNTEAFF.

The chain joins TRBV9 to TRBJ1-3, with TRBD1 identical over 7 bases. With 2 bases clipped from V and 0 bases from J, the junction kept 2 bases outside the gene matches. CDR3 length equals 15 residues. Germline lookup yields CDR1 SGDLS and CDR2 YYNGEE. The CDR3 region is CASSVGTASGNTIYF. As DNA, the CDR3 is TGTGCCAGCAGCGTTGGGACAGCCTCTGGAAACACCATATATTTT.

V gene TRBV10-1 combines with J gene TRBJ2-3; TRBD1 matches 9 bases. Germline V gene sequence: CDR1 WNHNN, CDR2 SYGVQD (reference sequence). V lost 2 bases to trimming and J lost 4 bases; unmatched junction nucleotides: 4. This CDR3 contains 15 residues. The CDR3 DNA follows: TGCGCCAGCAGTGAGAACAGGGGGCGCCCAGATACGCAGTATTTT. It specifies CASSENRGRPDTQYF.

The chain uses TRBV21-1 and TRBJ2-5; the table's D call, TRBD1, has no DNA check behind it. TRBV21-1 is reported as a pseudogene. The CDR3 spans 15 residues. CDR3 sequence: CASSPRTGEGETQYF. CDR3 nucleotides: TGTGCCAGCAGCCCTCGGACAGGGGAAGGAGAGACCCAGTACTTC.

V is TRBV11-2 and J is TRBJ1-2, with a possible D match to TRBD1 (5 bases). V lost 5 bases and J 0 bases, leaving 16 bases between the germline ends. Per the germline V gene, CDR1 is SGHAT and CDR2 is FQNNGV. This CDR3 is 16 amino acids long. The CDR3 reads CASSPRGRASNYGYTF. CDR3 DNA: TGTGCCAGCAGCCCTCGGGGCAGGGCTTCTAACTATGGCTACACCTTC.

The chain uses TRBV9 and TRBJ2-5; weak D call: TRBD2 (6 bases). Looked up from germline, CDR1 is SGDLS and CDR2 is YYNGEE. V gave up 4 bases and J gave up 5 bases, with 18 bases separating them. This CDR3 comprises 15 residues. The CDR3 loop is CASSPSYGGGETQYF. The CDR3, as DNA: TGTGCCAGCAGCCCATCCTACGGGGGTGGGGAGACCCAGTACTTC.

This chain connects TRBV3-1 (or the pseudogene TRBV3-2) to TRBJ2-7; D gene unclear. V lost 1 base and J 3 bases, leaving 10 bases between the germline ends. This CDR3 has 14 amino acids. CDR1 and CDR2 from the germline V gene are LGHDT and YNNKEL (reference sequence). CDR3 region: CASSQAGGNYEQYF. CDR3 in DNA: TGTGCCAGCAGCCAAGCTGGCGGAAACTACGAGCAGTACTTC.

This CDR3 is CASSQVYRGGTRTDTQYF. CDR3 in DNA: TGCGCCAGCAGCCAAGTTTATCGCGGGGGGACTCGGACAGATACGCAGTATTTT. The rearrangement uses TRBV4-3 and TRBJ2-3; 8 nucleotides line up with TRBD2. This CDR3 region has 18 residues. CDR1 and CDR2 (germline): LGHNA, YSLEER. Trimming took 1 base from V and 3 from J; bases not matched to a gene: 12.

This chain links TRBV24-1 with TRBJ2-5, with 9 bases identical to TRBD1. V dropped 4 bases and J dropped 4; count of bases not matched to a gene: 6. The germline V gene encodes CDR1 KGHDR and CDR2 SFDVKD. This CDR3 spans 15 amino acids. In DNA form, the CDR3 reads TGTGCCACCAGTGAAACGGGACAGGGAGGAGAGACCCAGTACTTC. It encodes CATSETGQGGETQYF.

The chain carries TRBV2 and TRBJ2-2; TRBD1 aligns across 10 bases. J was trimmed by 4 bases and V by 6 bases; bases with no gene match: 5. CDR1 and CDR2 from the germline V gene are SNHLY and FYNNEI. This CDR3 is 15 amino acids long. The CDR3 here is CASRGTGAGTGELFF. The CDR3 DNA is TGTGCCAGCAGAGGGACAGGGGCTGGCACCGGGGAGCTGTTTTTT.

The chain employs TRBV7-8 and TRBJ2-7; 9 positions match TRBD1. V dropped 5 bases and J dropped 4; count of bases not matched to a gene: 15. The germline V gene encodes CDR1 SGHVS and CDR2 FQNEAQ. The CDR3 contains 17 residues. Here the CDR3 DNA reads TGTGCCAGCAGCACTAGGGCCCCGGGACAGGGATTTTACGAGCAGTACTTC. It specifies CASSTRAPGQGFYEQYF. The complete variable domain, with remaining parts taken from reference TRBV7-8 and TRBJ2-7, reads GAGVSQSPRYKVAKRGQDVALRCDPISGHVSLFWYQQALGQGPEFLTYFQNEAQLDKSGLPSDRFFAERPEGSVSTLKIQRTQQEDSAVYLCASSTRAPGQGFYEQYFGPGTRLTVT.

In this sample, this clone turned up a few times. The rearrangement joins TRBV16 to TRBJ2-5; D unclear. V lost 1 base, J lost 3 bases, and 15 bases lay in between. CDR3 length equals 16 residues. Looked up from germline, CDR1 is KGHSY and CDR2 is FQNENV. The CDR3: CASSQLGGMIEETQYF. CDR3 bases: TGTGCCAGCAGCCAATTGGGCGGAATGATTGAAGAGACCCAGTACTTC. Filled out from reference TRBV16 and TRBJ2-5, the complete variable domain reads GEEVAQTPKHLVRGEGQKAKLYCAPIKGHSYVFWYQQVLKNEFKFLISFQNENVFDETGMPKERFSAKCLPNSPCSLEIQATKLEDSAVYFCASSQLGGMIEETQYFGPGTRLLVL.

The chain uses TRBV5-1 and TRBJ2-2; no clear D gene. Trimming pared 1 base from V and 0 bases from J, leaving 7 bases between. The CDR3 spans 15 residues. Germline-derived CDR1 and CDR2 are SGHRS and YFSETQ. The CDR3 is CASSLRQTNTGELFF. The CDR3 coding sequence is TGCGCCAGCAGCTTGAGGCAGACGAACACCGGGGAGCTGTTTTTT.

V usage is TRBV6-5 and J usage is TRBJ1-2; D gene uncertain. V lost 5 bases and J lost 2, with 9 bases in between. This CDR3 comprises 13 residues. Germline CDR1 MNHEY, CDR2 SVGAGI. The CDR3 here is CASSPDGNYGYTF. The CDR3 DNA reads as TGTGCCAGCAGTCCCGACGGGAACTATGGCTACACCTTC.

This chain joins TRBV18 and TRBJ2-2; 7 positions match TRBD2. From germline, CDR1 is KGHSH and CDR2 LQKENI. Trimming took 3 bases from V and 0 from J; bases not matched to a gene: 4. The CDR3 contains 16 residues. The CDR3 nucleotides read TGTGCCAGCTCACCCTTACTAGCGCCGAACACCGGGGAGCTGTTTTTT. Translating gives CASSPLLAPNTGELFF. Variable domain in full (rest from reference TRBV18 and TRBJ2-2): NAGVMQNPRHLVRRRGQEARLRCSPMKGHSHVYWYRQLPEEGLKFMVYLQKENIIDESGMPKERFSAEFPKEGPSILRIQQVVRGDSAAYFCASSPLLAPNTGELFFGEGSRLTVL.

The chain recombines TRBV5-1 with TRBJ2-3; D is perhaps TRBD1 or TRBD2 (6 bases each). Germline V CDR1 and CDR2: SGHRS, YFSETQ. Trimming stripped 6 bases from V and 3 bases from J, with 17 bases between. The CDR3 has 15 amino acids. CDR3 sequence: CASNPTLGGTDTQYF. The CDR3 bases are TGCGCCAGCAACCCGACCCTAGGGGGGACAGATACGCAGTATTTT. Full variable domain (outside the CDR3, taken from reference TRBV5-1 and TRBJ2-3): KAGVTQTPRYLIKTRGQQVTLSCSPISGHRSVSWYQQTPGQGLQFLFEYFSETQRNKGNFPGRFSGRQFSNSRSEMNVSTLELGDSALYLCASNPTLGGTDTQYFGPGTRLTVL.

The chain links TRBV9 to TRBJ2-2; D not certain. Trimming took off 3 bases at V and 3 bases at J, with 6 bases between the two ends. Germline V gives CDR1 SGDLS, CDR2 YYNGEE. This CDR3 is 13 amino acids long. CDR3 sequence: CASSDRYTGELFF. Written as DNA, the CDR3 is TGTGCCAGCAGCGACCGATACACCGGGGAGCTGTTTTTT.

The rearrangement uses TRBV28 and TRBJ2-7; the D call may be TRBD1 or TRBD2 (6 bases each). Germline CDR1 and CDR2: MDHEN and SYDVKM. The CDR3 has 16 amino acids. V lost 10 bases and J 4 bases, leaving 26 bases between the germline ends. CDR3 in DNA: TGTGCCACCCGAAATGGGTGGGGGGCGAGGGGGTACGAGCAGTACTTC. Amino acid sequence: CATRNGWGARGYEQYF.